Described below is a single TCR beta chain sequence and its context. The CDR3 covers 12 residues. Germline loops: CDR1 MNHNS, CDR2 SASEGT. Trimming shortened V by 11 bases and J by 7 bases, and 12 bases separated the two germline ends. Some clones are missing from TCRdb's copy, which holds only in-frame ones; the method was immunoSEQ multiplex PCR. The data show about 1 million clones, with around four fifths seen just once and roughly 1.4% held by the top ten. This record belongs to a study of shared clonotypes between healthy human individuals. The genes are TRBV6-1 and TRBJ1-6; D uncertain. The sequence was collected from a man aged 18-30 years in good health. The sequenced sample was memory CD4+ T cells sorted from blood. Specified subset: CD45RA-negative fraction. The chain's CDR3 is CAVSGWNSPLHF. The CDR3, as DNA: TGTGCCGTAAGCGGCTGGAATTCACCCCTCCACTTT.